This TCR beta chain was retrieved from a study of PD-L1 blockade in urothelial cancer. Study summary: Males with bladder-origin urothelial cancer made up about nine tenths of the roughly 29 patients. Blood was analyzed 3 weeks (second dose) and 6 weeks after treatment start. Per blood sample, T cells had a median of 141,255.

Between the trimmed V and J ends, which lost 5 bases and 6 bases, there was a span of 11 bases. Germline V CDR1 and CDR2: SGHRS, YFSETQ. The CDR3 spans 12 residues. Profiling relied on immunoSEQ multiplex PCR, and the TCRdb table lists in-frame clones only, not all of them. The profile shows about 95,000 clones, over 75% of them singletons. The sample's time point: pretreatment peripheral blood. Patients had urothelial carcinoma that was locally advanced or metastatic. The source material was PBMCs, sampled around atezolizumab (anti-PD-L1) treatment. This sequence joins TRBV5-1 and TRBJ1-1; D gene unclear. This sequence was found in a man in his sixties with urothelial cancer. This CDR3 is CASRKTSPEAFF. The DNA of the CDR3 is TGCGCCAGCAGAAAGACATCTCCTGAAGCTTTCTTT. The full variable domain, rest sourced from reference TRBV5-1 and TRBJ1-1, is KAGVTQTPRYLIKTRGQQVTLSCSPISGHRSVSWYQQTPGQGLQFLFEYFSETQRNKGNFPGRFSGRQFSNSRSEMNVSTLELGDSALYLCASRKTSPEAFFGQGTRLTVV.